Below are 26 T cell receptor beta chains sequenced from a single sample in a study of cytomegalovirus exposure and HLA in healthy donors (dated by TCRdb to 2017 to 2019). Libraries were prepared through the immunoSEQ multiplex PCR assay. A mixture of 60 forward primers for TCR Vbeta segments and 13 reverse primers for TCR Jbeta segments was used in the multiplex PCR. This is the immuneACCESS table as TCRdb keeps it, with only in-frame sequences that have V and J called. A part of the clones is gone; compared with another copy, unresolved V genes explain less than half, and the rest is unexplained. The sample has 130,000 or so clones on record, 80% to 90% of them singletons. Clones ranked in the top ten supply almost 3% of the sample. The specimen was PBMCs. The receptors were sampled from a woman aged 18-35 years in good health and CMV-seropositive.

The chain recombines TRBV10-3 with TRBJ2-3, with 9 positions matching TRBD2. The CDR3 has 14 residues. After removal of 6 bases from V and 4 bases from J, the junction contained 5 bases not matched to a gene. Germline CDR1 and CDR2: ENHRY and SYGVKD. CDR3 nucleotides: TGTGCCATCAGGCGGACTAGCGAGGCAGATACGCAGTATTTT. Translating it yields CAIRRTSEADTQYF.

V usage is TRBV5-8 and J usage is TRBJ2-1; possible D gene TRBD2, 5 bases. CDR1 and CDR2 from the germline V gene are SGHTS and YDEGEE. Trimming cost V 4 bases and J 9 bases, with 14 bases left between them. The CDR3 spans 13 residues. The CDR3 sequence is CASSPRASPEQFF. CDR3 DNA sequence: TGTGCCAGCAGCCCTAGGGCTAGCCCTGAGCAGTTCTTC.

The CDR3 loop reads CASSSGQALANYGYTF. The CDR3 region has the DNA TGTGCCAGCAGTTCCGGACAGGCGTTGGCTAACTATGGCTACACCTTC. V usage is TRBV28 and J usage is TRBJ1-2, with 7 nucleotides matching TRBD1. Per the germline V gene, CDR1 is MDHEN and CDR2 is SYDVKM. This CDR3 has 16 residues. The junction had 8 bases not matched to a gene; V was cut back by 4 bases and J by 0 bases.

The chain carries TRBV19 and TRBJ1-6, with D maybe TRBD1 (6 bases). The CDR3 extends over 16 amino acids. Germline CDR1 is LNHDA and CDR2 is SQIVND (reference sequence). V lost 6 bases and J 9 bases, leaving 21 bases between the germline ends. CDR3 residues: CASSPPEGGDVSPLHF. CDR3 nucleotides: TGTGCCAGTAGCCCCCCGGAGGGGGGGGACGTTTCACCCCTCCACTTT. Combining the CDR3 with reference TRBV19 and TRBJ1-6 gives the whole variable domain DGGITQSPKYLFRKEGQNVTLSCEQNLNHDAMYWYRQDPGQGLRLIYYSQIVNDFQKGDIAEGYSVSREKKESFPLTVTSAQKNPTAFYLCASSPPEGGDVSPLHFGNGTRLTVT.

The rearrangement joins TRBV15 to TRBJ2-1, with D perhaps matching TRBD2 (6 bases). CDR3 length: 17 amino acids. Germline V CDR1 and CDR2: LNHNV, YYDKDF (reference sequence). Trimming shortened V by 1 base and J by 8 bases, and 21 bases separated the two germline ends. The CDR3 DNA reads TGTGCCACCAGCAGAGTCACCATTCTTTCGGGGGATGATGAGCAGTTCTTC. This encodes CATSRVTILSGDDEQFF.

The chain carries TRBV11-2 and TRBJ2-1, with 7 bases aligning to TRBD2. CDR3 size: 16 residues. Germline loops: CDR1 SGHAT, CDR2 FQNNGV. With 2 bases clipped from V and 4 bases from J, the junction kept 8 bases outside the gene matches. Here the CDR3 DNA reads TGTGCCAGCAGCTTAACCCCCAGCGGGGCATACAATGAGCAGTTCTTC. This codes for CASSLTPSGAYNEQFF. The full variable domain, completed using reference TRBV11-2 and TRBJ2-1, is EAGVAQSPRYKIIEKRQSVAFWCNPISGHATLYWYQQILGQGPKLLIQFQNNGVVDDSQLPKDRFSAERLKGVDSTLKIQPAKLEDSAVYLCASSLTPSGAYNEQFFGPGTRLTVL.

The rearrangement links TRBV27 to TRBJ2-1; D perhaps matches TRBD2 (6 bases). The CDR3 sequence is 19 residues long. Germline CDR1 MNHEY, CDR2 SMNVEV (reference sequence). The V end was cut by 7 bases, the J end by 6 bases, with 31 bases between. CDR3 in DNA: TGTGCCAGCACCGGGAACGATTATCTGAGGGTCTCCGGGAGCAATGAGCAGTTCTTC. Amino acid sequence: CASTGNDYLRVSGSNEQFF.

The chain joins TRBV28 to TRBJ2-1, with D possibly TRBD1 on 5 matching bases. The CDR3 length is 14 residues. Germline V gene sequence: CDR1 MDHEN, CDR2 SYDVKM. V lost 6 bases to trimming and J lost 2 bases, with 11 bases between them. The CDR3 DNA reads TGTGCCAGCAGCCCGCCAGGGACCTACAATGAGCAGTTCTTC. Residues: CASSPPGTYNEQFF.

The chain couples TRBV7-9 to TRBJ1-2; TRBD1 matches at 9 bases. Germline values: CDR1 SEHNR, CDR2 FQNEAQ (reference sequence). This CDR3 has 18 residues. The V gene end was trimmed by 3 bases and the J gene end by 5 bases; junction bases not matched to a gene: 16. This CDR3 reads CASSLGQGVPTEGYGYTF. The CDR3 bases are TGTGCCAGCAGCTTGGGACAGGGAGTCCCCACGGAGGGGTATGGCTACACCTTC. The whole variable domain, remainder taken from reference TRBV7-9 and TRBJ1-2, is DTGVSQNPRHKITKRGQNVTFRCDPISEHNRLYWYRQTLGQGPEFLTYFQNEAQLEKSRLLSDRFSAERPKGSFSTLEIQRTEQGDSAMYLCASSLGQGVPTEGYGYTFGSGTRLTVV.

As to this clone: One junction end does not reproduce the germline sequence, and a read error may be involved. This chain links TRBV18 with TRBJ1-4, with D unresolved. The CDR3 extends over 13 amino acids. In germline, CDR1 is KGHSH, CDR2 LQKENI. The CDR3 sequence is CASSPAEGKALFW. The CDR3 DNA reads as TGTGCCAGCTCACCGGCCGAGGGAAAGGCACTGTTTTGG.

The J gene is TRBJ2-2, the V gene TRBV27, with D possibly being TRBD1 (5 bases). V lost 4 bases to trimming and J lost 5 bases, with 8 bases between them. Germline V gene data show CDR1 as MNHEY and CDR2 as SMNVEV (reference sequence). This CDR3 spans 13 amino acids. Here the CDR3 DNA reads TGTGCCAGCAGTTCGCAGGGTACCGGGGAGCTGTTTTTT. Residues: CASSSQGTGELFF.

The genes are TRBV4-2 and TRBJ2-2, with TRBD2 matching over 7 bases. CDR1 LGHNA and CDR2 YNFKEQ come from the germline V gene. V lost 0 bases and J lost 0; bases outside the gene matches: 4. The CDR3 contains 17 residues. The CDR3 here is CASSQEFLAANTGELFF. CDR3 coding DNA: TGTGCCAGCAGCCAAGAGTTCCTAGCGGCGAACACCGGGGAGCTGTTTTTT.

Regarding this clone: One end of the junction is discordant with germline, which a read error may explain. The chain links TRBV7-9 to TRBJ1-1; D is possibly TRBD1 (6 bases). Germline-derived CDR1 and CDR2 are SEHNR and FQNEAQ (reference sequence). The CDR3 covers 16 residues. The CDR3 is CSSSLDLDRQNTEAFF. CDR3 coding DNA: TGTTCCAGCAGCTTAGATCTGGACAGACAGAACACTGAAGCTTTCTTT.

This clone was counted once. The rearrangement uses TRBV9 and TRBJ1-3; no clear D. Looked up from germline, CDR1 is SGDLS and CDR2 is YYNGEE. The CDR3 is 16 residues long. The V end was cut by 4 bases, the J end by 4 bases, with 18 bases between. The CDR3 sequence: CASSPHSSFAGNTIYF. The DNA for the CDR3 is TGTGCCAGCAGCCCCCACTCCTCATTCGCCGGAAACACCATATATTTT.

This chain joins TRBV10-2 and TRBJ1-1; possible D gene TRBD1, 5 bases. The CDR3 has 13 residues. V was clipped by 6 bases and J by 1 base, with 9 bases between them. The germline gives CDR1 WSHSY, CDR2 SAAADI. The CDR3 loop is CASRRGGNTEAFF. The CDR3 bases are TGCGCCAGCAGGCGGGGGGGGAACACTGAAGCTTTCTTT.

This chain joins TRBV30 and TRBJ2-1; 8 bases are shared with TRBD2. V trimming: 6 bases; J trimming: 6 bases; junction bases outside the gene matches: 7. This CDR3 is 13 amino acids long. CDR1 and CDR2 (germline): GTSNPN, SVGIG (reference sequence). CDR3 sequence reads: CACQGLGVNEQFF. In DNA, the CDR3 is TGTGCCTGCCAGGGACTAGGAGTCAATGAGCAGTTCTTC.

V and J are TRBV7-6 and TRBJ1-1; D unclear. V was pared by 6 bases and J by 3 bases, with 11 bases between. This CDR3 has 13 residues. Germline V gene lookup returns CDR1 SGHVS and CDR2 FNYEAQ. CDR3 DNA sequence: TGTGCCAGCAGAGACACCTACGACACTGAAGCTTTCTTT. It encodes CASRDTYDTEAFF. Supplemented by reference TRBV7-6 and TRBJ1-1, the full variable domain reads GAGVSQSPRYKVTKRGQDVALRCDPISGHVSLYWYRQALGQGPEFLTYFNYEAQQDKSGLPNDRFSAERPEGSISTLTIQRTEQRDSAMYRCASRDTYDTEAFFGQGTRLTVV.

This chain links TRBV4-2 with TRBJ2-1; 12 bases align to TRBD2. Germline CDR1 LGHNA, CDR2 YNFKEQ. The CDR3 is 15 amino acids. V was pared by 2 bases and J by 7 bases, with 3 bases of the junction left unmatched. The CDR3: CASSQPTSGGNEQFF. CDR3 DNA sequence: TGTGCCAGCAGCCAACCTACTAGCGGGGGGAATGAGCAGTTCTTC.

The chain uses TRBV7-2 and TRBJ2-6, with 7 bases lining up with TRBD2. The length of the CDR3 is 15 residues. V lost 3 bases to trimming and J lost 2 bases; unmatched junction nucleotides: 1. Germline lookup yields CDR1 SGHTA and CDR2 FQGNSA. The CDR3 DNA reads TGTGCCAGCAGCTTTCGGGGGGCTGGGGCCAACGTCCTGACTTTC. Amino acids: CASSFRGAGANVLTF.

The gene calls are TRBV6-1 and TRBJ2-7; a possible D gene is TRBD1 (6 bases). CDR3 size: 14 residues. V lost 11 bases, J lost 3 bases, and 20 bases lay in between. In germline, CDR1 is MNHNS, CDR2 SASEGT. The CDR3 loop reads CAVADQGKGYEQYF. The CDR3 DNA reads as TGTGCCGTCGCGGACCAGGGGAAGGGCTACGAGCAGTACTTC.

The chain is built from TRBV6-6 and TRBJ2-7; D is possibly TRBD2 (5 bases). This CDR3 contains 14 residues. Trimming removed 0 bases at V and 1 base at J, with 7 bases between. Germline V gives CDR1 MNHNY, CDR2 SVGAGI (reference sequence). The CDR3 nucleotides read TGTGCCAGCAGTTACTCACCGGGGTCCTACGAGCAGTACTTC. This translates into CASSYSPGSYEQYF.

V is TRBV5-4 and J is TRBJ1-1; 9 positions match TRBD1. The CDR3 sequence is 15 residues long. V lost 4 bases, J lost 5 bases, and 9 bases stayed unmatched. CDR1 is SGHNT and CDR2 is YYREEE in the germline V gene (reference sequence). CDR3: CASSLDRGTKTEAFF. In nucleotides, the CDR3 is TGTGCCAGCAGCCTAGACAGGGGGACAAAAACTGAAGCTTTCTTT. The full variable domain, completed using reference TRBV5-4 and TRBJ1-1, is ETGVTQSPTHLIKTRGQQVTLRCSSQSGHNTVSWYQQALGQGPQFIFQYYREEENGRGNFPPRFSGLQFPNYSSELNVNALELDDSALYLCASSLDRGTKTEAFFGQGTRLTVV.

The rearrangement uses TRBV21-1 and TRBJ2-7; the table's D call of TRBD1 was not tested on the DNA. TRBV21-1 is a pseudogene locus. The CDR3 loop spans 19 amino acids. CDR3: CASSPKGTAGGAGPYEQYF. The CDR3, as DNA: TGTGCCAGCAGCCCCAAAGGTACGGCAGGGGGCGCTGGCCCCTACGAGCAGTACTTC.

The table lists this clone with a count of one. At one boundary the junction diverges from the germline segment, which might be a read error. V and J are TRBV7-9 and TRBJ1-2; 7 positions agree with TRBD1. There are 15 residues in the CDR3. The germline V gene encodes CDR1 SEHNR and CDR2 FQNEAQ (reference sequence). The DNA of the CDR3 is TGTTCCAGCAGCTTAGGACAGGATCTGGCCTATGGCTACACCTTC. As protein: CSSSLGQDLAYGYTF.

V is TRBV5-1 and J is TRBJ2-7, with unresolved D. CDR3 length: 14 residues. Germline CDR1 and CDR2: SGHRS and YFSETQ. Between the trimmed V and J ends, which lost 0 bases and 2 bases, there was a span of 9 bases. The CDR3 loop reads CASSLDELAYEQYF. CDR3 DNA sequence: TGCGCCAGCAGCTTGGACGAACTGGCCTACGAGCAGTACTTC.

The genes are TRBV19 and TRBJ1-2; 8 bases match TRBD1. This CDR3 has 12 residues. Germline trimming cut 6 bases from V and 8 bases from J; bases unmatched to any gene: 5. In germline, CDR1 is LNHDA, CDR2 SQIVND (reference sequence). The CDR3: CASRDRGRGYTF. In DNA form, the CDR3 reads TGTGCCAGTAGAGACAGGGGTCGCGGCTACACCTTC.